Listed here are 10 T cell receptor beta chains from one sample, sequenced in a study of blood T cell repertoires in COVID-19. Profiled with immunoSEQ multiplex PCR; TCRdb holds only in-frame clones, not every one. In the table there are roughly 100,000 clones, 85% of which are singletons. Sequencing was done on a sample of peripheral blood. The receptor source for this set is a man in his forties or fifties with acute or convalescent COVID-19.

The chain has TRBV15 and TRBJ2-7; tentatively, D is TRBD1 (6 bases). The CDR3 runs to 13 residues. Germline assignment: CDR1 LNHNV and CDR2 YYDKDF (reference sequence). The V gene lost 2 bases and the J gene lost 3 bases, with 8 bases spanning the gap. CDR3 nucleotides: TGTGCCACCAGCAGAACAGGGAGCTACGAGCAGTACTTC. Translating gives CATSRTGSYEQYF.

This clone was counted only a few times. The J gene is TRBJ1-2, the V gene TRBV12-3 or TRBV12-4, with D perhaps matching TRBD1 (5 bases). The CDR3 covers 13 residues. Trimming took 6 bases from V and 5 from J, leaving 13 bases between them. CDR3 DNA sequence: TGTGCCAGCAGGGAGCAGGGTGGGTATGGCTACACCTTC. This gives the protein CASREQGGYGYTF.

As DNA, the CDR3 is TGTGCCAGCTTGGGACACTACTCCTACGAGCAGTACTTC. Encoded protein: CASLGHYSYEQYF. The chain carries TRBV19 and TRBJ2-7, with D maybe TRBD1 (6 bases). The CDR3 is made up of 13 amino acids. Germline CDR1 LNHDA, CDR2 SQIVND (reference sequence). V was trimmed by 9 bases and J by 0 bases, leaving 12 bases between them.

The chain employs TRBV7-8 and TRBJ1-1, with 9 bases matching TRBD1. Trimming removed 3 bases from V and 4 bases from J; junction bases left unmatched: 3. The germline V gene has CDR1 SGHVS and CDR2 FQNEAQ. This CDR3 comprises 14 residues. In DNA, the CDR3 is TGTGCCAGCAGCTTTGGACAGGGGACCACTGAAGCTTTCTTT. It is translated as CASSFGQGTTEAFF. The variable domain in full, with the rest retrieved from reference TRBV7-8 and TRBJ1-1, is GAGVSQSPRYKVAKRGQDVALRCDPISGHVSLFWYQQALGQGPEFLTYFQNEAQLDKSGLPSDRFFAERPEGSVSTLKIQRTQQEDSAVYLCASSFGQGTTEAFFGQGTRLTVV.

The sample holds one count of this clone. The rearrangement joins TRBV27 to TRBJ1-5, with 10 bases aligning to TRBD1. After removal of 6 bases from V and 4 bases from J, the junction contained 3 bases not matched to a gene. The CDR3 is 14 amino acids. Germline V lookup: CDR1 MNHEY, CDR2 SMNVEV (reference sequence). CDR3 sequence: CASSLDRGNQPQHF. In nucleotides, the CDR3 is TGTGCCAGCAGCCTGGACAGGGGGAATCAGCCCCAGCATTTT.

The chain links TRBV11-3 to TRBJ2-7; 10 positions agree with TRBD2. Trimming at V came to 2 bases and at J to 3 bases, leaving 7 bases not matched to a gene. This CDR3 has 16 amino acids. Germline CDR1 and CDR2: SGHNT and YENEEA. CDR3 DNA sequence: TGTGCCAGCAGCTTAAGGCTAGCGGGAGTCGGCTACGAGCAGTACTTC. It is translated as CASSLRLAGVGYEQYF. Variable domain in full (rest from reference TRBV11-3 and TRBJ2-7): EAGVVQSPRYKIIEKKQPVAFWCNPISGHNTLYWYLQNLGQGPELLIRYENEEAVDDSQLPKDRFSAERLKGVDSTLKIQPAELGDSAVYLCASSLRLAGVGYEQYFGPGTRLTVT.

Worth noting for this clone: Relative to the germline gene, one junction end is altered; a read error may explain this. The CDR3 spells CASSIGREGEQYF. CDR3 bases: TGTGCTAGCAGCATAGGCAGGGAAGGCGAGCAGTACTTC. This chain links TRBV7-7 with TRBJ2-7; tentatively, D is TRBD1 (5 bases). Germline V gene data show CDR1 as SSHAT and CDR2 as FNYEAQ (reference sequence). This CDR3 has 13 amino acids.

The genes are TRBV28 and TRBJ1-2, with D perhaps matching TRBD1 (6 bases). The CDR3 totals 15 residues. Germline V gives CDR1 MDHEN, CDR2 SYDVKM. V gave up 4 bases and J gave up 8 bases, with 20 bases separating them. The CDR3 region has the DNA TGTGCCAGCAGTTCTCCCGGACAGCTAAGACGGGGCTACACCTTC. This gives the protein CASSSPGQLRRGYTF.

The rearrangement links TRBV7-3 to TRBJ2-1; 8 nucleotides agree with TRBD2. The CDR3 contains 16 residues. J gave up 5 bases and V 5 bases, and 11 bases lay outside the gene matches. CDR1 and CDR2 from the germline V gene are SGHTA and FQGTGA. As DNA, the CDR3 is TGTGCCAGCAGCCCCTATAGCGGGGAGCGTGACAATGAGCAGTTCTTC. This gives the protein CASSPYSGERDNEQFF.

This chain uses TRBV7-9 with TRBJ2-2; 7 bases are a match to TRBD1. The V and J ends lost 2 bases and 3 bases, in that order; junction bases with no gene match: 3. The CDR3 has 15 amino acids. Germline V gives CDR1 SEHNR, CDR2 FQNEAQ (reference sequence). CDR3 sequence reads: CASSLRDSDTGELFF. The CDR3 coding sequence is TGTGCCAGCAGCTTAAGGGACAGTGACACCGGGGAGCTGTTTTTT.